This T cell receptor (beta chain) was documented in a study of blood T cell repertoires in COVID-19. Whole-study context: The samples span acute and convalescent COVID-19 from the United States, Italy and Spain. From T cells, B-cell-depleted T cells, or PBMCs came the material, which was cDNA or gDNA.

Participant-reported clinical history was the basis for cohort assignment. TCRdb's table, derived via immunoSEQ multiplex PCR, lists solely in-frame clones and lacks some. The table includes 250,000 to 300,000 clones, around 90% detected once. CDR3 size: 16 residues. V dropped 4 bases and J dropped 0 bases, with 10 bases sitting between them. From germline, CDR1 is SNHLY and CDR2 FYNNEI. The V gene is TRBV2, the J gene TRBJ1-6; D is possibly TRBD1 (6 bases). The clonotype originates from a woman in her twenties or thirties who had recovered from COVID-19. Source material: PBMCs or T cells enriched from blood (not recorded which). CDR3 sequence: CASSVQGSSYNSPLHF. The CDR3 region has the DNA TGTGCCAGCAGTGTACAGGGTAGCTCCTATAATTCACCCCTCCACTTT.